Below, 10 T cell receptor beta chains from the same sample are listed, as sequenced in a study of metastatic and nonmetastatic thyroid tumors. No patient received treatment before thyroid surgery. Through MiXCR, TCRdb re-clonotyped the PCR reads. This repertoire shows about 43,000 clones, about 3.2% found once; its top ten account for 9.5% to 10%. Sequencing was performed on blood. The receptors shown here come from a female donor with papillary thyroid cancer or a benign thyroid nodule (not recorded which). Some clones in this sample may be carry-over from other donors' samples.

This clone was detected many times. The V gene is TRBV30, the J gene TRBJ1-3; D is uncertain. The CDR3 loop spans 10 amino acids. Trimming shortened V by 7 bases and J by 13 bases, and 14 bases separated the two germline ends. Germline assignment: CDR1 GTSNPN and CDR2 SVGIG (reference sequence). The CDR3 is CAFGIAKIYF. The CDR3 DNA sequence: TGTGCCTTCGGGATCGCCAAGATATATTTT. The full variable domain, its missing parts supplied by reference TRBV30 and TRBJ1-3, is SQTIHQWPATLVQPVGSPLSLECTVEGTSNPNLYWYRQAAGRGLQLLFYSVGIGQISSEVPQNLSASRPQDRQFILSSKKLLLSDSGFYLCAFGIAKIYFGEGSWLTVV.

In its sample, this clone was seen many times. This chain connects TRBV6-2 or TRBV6-3 to TRBJ1-5, with D maybe TRBD1 (6 bases). Trimming took off 7 bases at V and 2 bases at J, with 15 bases between the two ends. This CDR3 contains 15 residues. Germline V gene sequence: CDR1 MNHEY, CDR2 SVGEGT. CDR3 protein: CASTRSGAGNQPQHF. CDR3 coding DNA: TGTGCCAGCACTCGTTCAGGGGCCGGCAATCAGCCCCAGCATTTT.

The J gene is TRBJ2-1, the V gene TRBV20-1; weak D call: TRBD2 (6 bases). V gave up 1 base and J gave up 2 bases, with 18 bases separating them. Germline-derived CDR1 and CDR2 are DFQATT and SNEGSKA (reference sequence). The CDR3 sequence is 17 residues long. In DNA form, the CDR3 reads TGCAGTGCTAGAGGAACCCGGGACGGCGGGACCTACAATGAGCAGTTCTTC. Its protein is CSARGTRDGGTYNEQFF.

This clone was detected many times. This clone may be a read error of a much larger clone one base away. Other DNA sequences from this sample encode an identical CDR3 as well. The chain couples TRBV18 to TRBJ2-2; 10 bases match TRBD1. Per the germline V gene, CDR1 is KGHSH and CDR2 is LQKENI. The CDR3 spans 17 residues. The CDR3 reads CASSKETGGFNTGELFF. In nucleotides, the CDR3 is TGTGCCAGCTCAAAAGAGACAGGGGGCTTTAACACCGGGGAGCTGTTTTTC.

This clone was recorded at least ten times. J is TRBJ1-3 and V is TRBV3-1; no definite D call. Germline V gene data show CDR1 as LGHDT and CDR2 as YNNKEL (reference sequence). The germline V and J ends were trimmed by 0 bases and 5 bases, with 5 bases remaining between them. The CDR3 length is 13 residues. The CDR3 sequence is CASSQDSRNTIYF. The CDR3 DNA sequence: TGTGCCAGCAGCCAAGATTCCCGAAACACCATATATTTT.

Many counts were recorded for this clone. This sequence joins TRBV27 and TRBJ2-1; 9 nucleotides match TRBD1. Per the germline V gene, CDR1 is MNHEY and CDR2 is SMNVEV (reference sequence). V lost 4 bases and J lost 7; bases outside the gene matches: 5. The CDR3 contains 14 residues. CDR3 in amino acids: CASSSGTGPNEQFF. CDR3 coding DNA: TGTGCCAGCAGTTCCGGGACAGGGCCAAATGAGCAGTTCTTC.

This clone has at least ten counts. The chain joins TRBV6-1 to TRBJ1-5; D possibly corresponds to TRBD1 (5 bases). The CDR3 runs 17 residues. Trimming removed 7 bases from V and 0 bases from J, with 19 bases in between. Germline CDR1 MNHNS, CDR2 SASEGT. In nucleotides, the CDR3 is TGTGCCAGCACCCTAGGCGGGGGAAGCGTTAGCAATCAGCCCCAGCATTTT. It encodes CASTLGGGSVSNQPQHF.

At least ten counts were recorded for this clone. The chain links TRBV6-1 to TRBJ2-7, with D tentatively TRBD1 (6 bases). With 5 bases removed from V and 4 bases from J, the gap between germline ends came to 18 bases. In germline, CDR1 is MNHNS, CDR2 SASEGT. The CDR3 contains 15 residues. The chain's CDR3 is CASSRSGVPTYEQYF. Written as DNA, the CDR3 is TGTGCCAGCAGTCGTTCAGGGGTCCCTACTTACGAGCAGTACTTC.

This sequence joins TRBV5-1 and TRBJ1-1; unclear D gene. The V end lost 2 bases, the J end lost 1 base, and 12 bases lay between the germline ends. Germline CDR1 reads SGHRS; CDR2 reads YFSETQ. CDR3 length: 15 amino acids. CDR3 sequence: CASSFTQVGNTEAFF. CDR3 nucleotides: TGCGCCAGCAGCTTTACCCAGGTCGGGAACACTGAAGCTTTCTTT.

This clone was counted at least ten times. The CDR3 DNA reads TGTGCCAGCAGGGGACAGGGAGTACCGAACACCGGGGAGCTGTTTTTT. Translation: CASRGQGVPNTGELFF. This chain uses TRBV6-1 with TRBJ2-2; 9 bases are shared with TRBD1. The CDR3 length is 16 residues. Losses at the gene ends were 6 bases for V and 0 bases for J; bases not matched to a gene: 5. CDR1 MNHNS and CDR2 SASEGT come from the germline V gene.